This TCR beta chain was identified in a study of blood T cell repertoires in COVID-19 (dated by TCRdb to about 2020). About the study as a whole: The collaborator samples originated in the United States, Italy and Spain and spanned the acute and convalescent phases of COVID-19. Where HLA class I and class II types were available, the types were taken from metadata supplied by the sample provider, not from assay-based typing. The material from the prospective study consisted of cDNA or gDNA derived from T cells, B-cell-depleted T cells, or PBMCs. The repertoires were released in a freely available public database intended as a resource for research on the immune response to SARS-CoV-2. Samples came from the ongoing ImmuneRACE study (first 160 participants) plus 1,254 subjects from 6 global collaborators. Sample metadata almost always included a de-identified subject ID, COVID-19 status, age in years and sex. The dataset comprised deeply sampled blood TCRbeta repertoires from subjects exposed to, actively infected with, or recovered from COVID-19.

From V the trimming removes 1 base and from J it removes 3 bases, while the gene matches leave 11 bases of the junction unaccounted for. Via the germline V gene, CDR1 is SGHRS and CDR2 YFSETQ. Spanning cysteine to phenylalanine, the CDR3 consists of 17 amino acids. The DNA shown is the 51-base CDR3, in frame from base 1. TCRbeta CDR3 regions were amplified from genomic DNA by means of the immunoSEQ Assay, a bias-controlled multiplex PCR. The authors processed their data as follows. The number of nucleated cells in each sample was estimated by amplification of reference gene primers within the assay. Sequence reads were collapsed and filtered to measure the absolute abundance of every unique TCRbeta CDR3 rearrangement. Productive Simpson clonality was computed per sample as the square root of Simpson's diversity index over productive rearrangements. TCRdb retrieved this table from immuneACCESS and kept in-frame rearrangements only. Not all clones are present; in checked studies, unresolved V genes account for under half, and no reason is known for the remainder. That table is the source of V, J and clone size, and D and trimming were worked out from the DNA. The sample contains about 67,000 clones, approximately 87% of them found a single time. The ten largest clones add up to 4.4% of the sample.

Each collaborating institution followed its own protocols to collect whole blood in K2EDTA tubes. For TCRbeta analysis, collaborators shipped samples in one of three forms: frozen whole blood, isolated PBMCs, or DNA extracted from either of those sample types. This clone was seen once. Its antigen is still unknown. No much larger clonotype is one base removed from it; base qualities were not supplied. Findings and caveats that apply to the study as a whole: The amount of clinical and demographic metadata varied by source and participant and was provided uncurated.

The chain uses TRBV5-1 and TRBJ2-7; TRBD2 fits 9 bases in the junction. The sample taken for sequencing was peripheral blood. The receptor comes from a man aged 50 or older with active COVID-19. The CDR3 has the sequence CASSLNPQAGGVYEQYF. The DNA sequence reads TGCGCCAGCAGCTTGAACCCCCAAGCGGGGGGAGTCTACGAGCAGTACTTC.